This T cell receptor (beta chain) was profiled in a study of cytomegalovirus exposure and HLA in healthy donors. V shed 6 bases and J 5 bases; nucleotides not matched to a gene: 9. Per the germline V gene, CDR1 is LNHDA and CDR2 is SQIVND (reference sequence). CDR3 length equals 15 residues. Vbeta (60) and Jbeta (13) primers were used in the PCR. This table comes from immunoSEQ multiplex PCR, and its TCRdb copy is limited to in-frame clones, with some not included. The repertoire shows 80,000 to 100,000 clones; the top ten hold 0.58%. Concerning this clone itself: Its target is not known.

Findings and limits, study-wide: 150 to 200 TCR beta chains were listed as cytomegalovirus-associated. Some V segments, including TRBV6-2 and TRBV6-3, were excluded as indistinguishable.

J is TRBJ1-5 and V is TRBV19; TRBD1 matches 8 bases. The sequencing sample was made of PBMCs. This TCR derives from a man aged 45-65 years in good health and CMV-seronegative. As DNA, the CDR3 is TGTGCCAGTAGCCCACAGGGGGGGGCGGATCAGCCCCAGCATTTT. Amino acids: CASSPQGGADQPQHF.